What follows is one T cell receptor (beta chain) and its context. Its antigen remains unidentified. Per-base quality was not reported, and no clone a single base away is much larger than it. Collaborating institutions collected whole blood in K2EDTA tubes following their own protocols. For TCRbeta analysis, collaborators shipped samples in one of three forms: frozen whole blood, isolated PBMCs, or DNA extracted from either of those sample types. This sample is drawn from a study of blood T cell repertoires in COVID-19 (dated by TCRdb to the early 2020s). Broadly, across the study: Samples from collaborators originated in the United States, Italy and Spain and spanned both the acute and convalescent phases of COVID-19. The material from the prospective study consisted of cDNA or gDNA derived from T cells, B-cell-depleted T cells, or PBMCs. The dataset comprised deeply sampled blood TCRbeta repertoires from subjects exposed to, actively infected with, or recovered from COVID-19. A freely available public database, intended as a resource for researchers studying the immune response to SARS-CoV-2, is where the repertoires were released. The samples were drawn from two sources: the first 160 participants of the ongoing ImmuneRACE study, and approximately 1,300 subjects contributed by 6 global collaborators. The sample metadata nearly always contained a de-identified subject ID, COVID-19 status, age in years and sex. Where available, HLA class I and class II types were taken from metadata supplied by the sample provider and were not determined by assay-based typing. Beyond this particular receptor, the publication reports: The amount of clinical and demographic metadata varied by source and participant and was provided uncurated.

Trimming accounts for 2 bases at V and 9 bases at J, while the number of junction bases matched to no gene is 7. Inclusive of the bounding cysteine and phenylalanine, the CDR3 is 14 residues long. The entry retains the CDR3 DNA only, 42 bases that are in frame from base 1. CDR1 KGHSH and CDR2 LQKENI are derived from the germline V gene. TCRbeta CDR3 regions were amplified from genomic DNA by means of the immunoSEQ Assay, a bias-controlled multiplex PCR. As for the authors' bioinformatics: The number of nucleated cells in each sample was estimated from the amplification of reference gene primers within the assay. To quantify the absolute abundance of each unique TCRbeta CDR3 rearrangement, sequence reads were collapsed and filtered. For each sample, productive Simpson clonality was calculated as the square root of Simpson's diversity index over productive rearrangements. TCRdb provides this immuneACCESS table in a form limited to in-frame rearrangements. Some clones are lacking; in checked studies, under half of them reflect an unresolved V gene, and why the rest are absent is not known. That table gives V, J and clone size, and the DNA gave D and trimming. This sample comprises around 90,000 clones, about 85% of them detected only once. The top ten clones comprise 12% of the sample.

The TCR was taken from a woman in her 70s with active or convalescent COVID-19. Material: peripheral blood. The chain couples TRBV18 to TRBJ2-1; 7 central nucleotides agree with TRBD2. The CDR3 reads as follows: CASSPGDYGGEQFF. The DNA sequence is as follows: TGTGCCAGCTCACCAGGGGACTATGGGGGTGAGCAGTTCTTC.